The 5 T cell receptor beta chains listed next were all sequenced from one sample in a study of graft-versus-host responses after intestinal transplantation. TCRdb keeps only in-frame clones here, not all; method: immunoSEQ multiplex PCR. The repertoire holds about 89,000 clones, roughly 92% seen once, with about 0.29% in the top ten. These receptors' antigens are unknown. The sequencing used unstimulated CD4+ T cells sorted from spleen or lymph node cells, collected before intestinal transplant. All receptors derive from a human donor who received an intestinal transplant.

The V gene is TRBV27, the J gene TRBJ1-1; D gene ambiguous. The V end lost 2 bases, the J end lost 1 base, and 23 bases lay between the germline ends. The CDR3 spans 19 residues. Germline V gene lookup returns CDR1 MNHEY and CDR2 SMNVEV (reference sequence). CDR3 DNA sequence: TGTGCCAGCAGTTTAGCCCGAAAAAACCCTGGTTGGGGGAACACTGAAGCTTTCTTT. It codes for CASSLARKNPGWGNTEAFF.

This clone was counted only a few times. This chain connects TRBV27 to TRBJ2-3; D unclear. The V gene's germline CDR1 is MNHEY and CDR2 SMNVEV (reference sequence). The CDR3 is made up of 14 amino acids. Trimming took 4 bases from V and 6 from J, leaving 14 bases between them. The CDR3 sequence: CASSSFPLRDTQYF. In nucleotides, the CDR3 is TGTGCCAGCAGTTCCTTCCCATTGCGGGATACGCAGTATTTT.

The chain combines TRBV18 with TRBJ2-1; 8 bases fit TRBD2. The CDR3 sequence is 20 residues long. J gave up 5 bases and V 0 bases, and 18 bases lay outside the gene matches. CDR1 is KGHSH and CDR2 is LQKENI in the germline V gene. This chain's CDR3 is CASSPPWLRASTSGHNEQFF. The CDR3 DNA sequence: TGTGCCAGCTCACCACCGTGGTTAAGGGCAAGTACTAGCGGACACAATGAGCAGTTCTTC.

This chain joins TRBV5-4 and TRBJ2-5, with 11 positions matching TRBD2. The V segment lost 0 bases and the J segment 7 bases; nucleotides outside the gene matches: 8. This CDR3 spans 16 amino acids. CDR1 and CDR2 (germline): SGHNT, YYREEE (reference sequence). The CDR3 DNA sequence: TGTGCCAGCAGCTTGGTAGCGGGAGGGCCTTCTGGGACCCAGTACTTC. It is translated as CASSLVAGGPSGTQYF.

The chain links TRBV29-1 to TRBJ2-3; D ambiguous. The CDR3 runs to 13 residues. Germline CDR1 is SQVTM and CDR2 is ANQGSEA. The CDR3 bases are TGCATCACTCAGAAAGGTGGGGCAGATACGCAGTATTTT. Amino acids: CITQKGGADTQYF.